This T cell receptor (beta chain) was recorded in a study of blood T cell repertoires in COVID-19. Study at large: The origin of the acute and convalescent COVID-19 samples was the United States, Italy and Spain. T cells, B-cell-depleted T cells, or PBMCs provided the cDNA or gDNA that served as material.

TCRdb's table, derived via immunoSEQ multiplex PCR, lists solely in-frame clones and lacks some. Here the sample spans 250,000 or so clones, roughly nine tenths being singletons. This CDR3 contains 17 residues. Between the trimmed V and J ends, which lost 0 bases and 1 base, there was a span of 16 bases. Germline V gives CDR1 SGHRS, CDR2 YFSETQ. This receptor was obtained from a man aged 55 to 70 with acute or convalescent COVID-19. This rearrangement joins TRBV5-1 to TRBJ1-2; perhaps TRBD1 as D (5 bases). Sequencing was performed on peripheral blood. The DNA of the CDR3 is TGCGCCAGCAGCTTGGAGCGGGGCAGGGAATATAACTATGGCTACACCTTC. It specifies CASSLERGREYNYGYTF.